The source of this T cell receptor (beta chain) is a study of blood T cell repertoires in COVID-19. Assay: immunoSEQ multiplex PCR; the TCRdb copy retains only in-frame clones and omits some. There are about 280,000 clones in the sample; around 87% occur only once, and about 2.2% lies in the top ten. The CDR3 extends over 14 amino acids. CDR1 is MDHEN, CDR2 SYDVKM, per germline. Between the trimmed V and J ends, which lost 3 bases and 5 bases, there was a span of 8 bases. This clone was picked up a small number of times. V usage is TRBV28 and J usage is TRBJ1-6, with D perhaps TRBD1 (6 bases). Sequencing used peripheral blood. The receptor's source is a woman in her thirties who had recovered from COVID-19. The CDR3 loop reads CASSFWTDNSPLHF. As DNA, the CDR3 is TGTGCCAGCAGTTTCTGGACAGATAATTCACCCCTCCACTTT.